What follows describes a single T cell receptor beta chain. Its antigen is as yet unknown. Tregs were sorted as CD4+CD25+CD127-/low cells. Study observations and caveats: The larger cohort examined one V-J beta rearrangement, not whole repertoires. Tumor-infiltrating Treg TCR alpha and beta sequences overlapped most with tumor naive CD4+ T cells, then blood naive.

Semi-nested PCR with Nested Universal Primer A followed constant-region reverse priming of full-length variable regions. TCRdb itself ran the 5' RACE reads through MiXCR, one entry per CDR3 protein. The sample lists approximately 50,000 distinct CDR3 sequences; 26% were seen once. Germline lookup yields CDR1 SGHRS and CDR2 YFSETQ. V was trimmed by 5 bases and J by 5 bases, leaving 13 bases between them. This CDR3 is built from 13 residues. The genes are TRBV5-1 and TRBJ2-5, with a weak D call TRBD2 (5 bases). The TCR was taken from a female donor with breast cancer. Sequencing input: tumor-infiltrating Tregs sorted from the breast tumor. This CDR3 is CASSRDGIETQYF. CDR3 nucleotides: TGCGCCAGCAGTCGTGACGGGATTGAGACCCAGTACTTC.